These 31 T cell receptor beta chains came from one sample sequenced in a study of beta chain features in type 1 diabetes. Which antigens these TCRs recognize remains unknown. Regarding the study as a whole: TCRB CDR3s from Type 1 diabetes patients were moderately but significantly shorter in all four CD4+ subsets.

The entirety of the isolated RNA underwent reverse transcription, so expressed TCRB transcripts were sequenced. Assay: immunoSEQ multiplex PCR; the TCRdb copy retains only in-frame clones and omits some. Of 600,000 or so clones listed, about an eighth are singletons. The sample taken for sequencing was naive CD4+ T cells from blood. The source is a man between 18 and 29 years old with type 1 diabetes.

This clone turned up a few times. The chain has TRBV29-1 and TRBJ2-3, with TRBD2 as a possible D gene (6 bases). Germline V gene lookup returns CDR1 SQVTM and CDR2 ANQGSEA. The CDR3 covers 14 residues. The ends were cut back, 2 bases at V and 6 bases at J, with 15 bases in the middle. CDR3 region: CSVEIGLARDTQYF. The CDR3 DNA is TGCAGCGTTGAAATAGGGCTAGCGAGGGATACGCAGTATTTT.

Regarding this clone: Other DNA variants within this sample encode the same CDR3. The chain uses TRBV7-2 and TRBJ2-3, with D unresolved. There are 13 residues in the CDR3. With 1 base removed from V and 1 base from J, the gap between germline ends came to 3 bases. Germline CDR1 reads SGHTA; CDR2 reads FQGNSA. The CDR3 spells CASSLGGTDTQYF. The CDR3 nucleotides are TGTGCCAGCAGCTTAGGCGGCACAGATACGCAGTATTTT.

This clone was observed a handful of times. The V gene is TRBV28, the J gene TRBJ1-5, with D possibly TRBD1 on 5 matching bases. CDR1 is MDHEN, CDR2 SYDVKM, per germline. The V end lost 6 bases, the J end lost 7 bases, and 10 bases lay between the germline ends. The CDR3 spans 12 residues. The CDR3 reads CASRLEGQPQHF. The CDR3 DNA reads as TGTGCCAGCAGACTGGAGGGGCAGCCCCAGCATTTT.

The V call is TRBV7-3, the J call TRBJ2-7; TRBD1 might be the D (7 bases). V was trimmed by 5 bases and J by 6 bases, leaving 11 bases between them. This CDR3 region has 12 residues. Looked up from germline, CDR1 is SGHTA and CDR2 is FQGTGA. For the CDR3, the DNA is TGTGCCAGCAGCCCGCAGGGGGGCGAGCAGTACTTC. Translated, it gives CASSPQGGEQYF.

This clone has more than one count but fewer than ten. The J gene is TRBJ2-3, the V gene TRBV4-1; 7 nucleotides align to TRBD2. This CDR3 is built from 14 residues. The ends lost 4 bases at V and 3 bases at J; junction bases unmatched: 4. Germline CDR1 is MGHRA and CDR2 is YSYEKL. Written as DNA, the CDR3 is TGCGCCAGCAGCCGGACTAGTTTTACAGATACGCAGTATTTT. Its translation is CASSRTSFTDTQYF.

In its sample, this clone was seen a few times. This chain links TRBV30 with TRBJ1-2; TRBD1 is a possible D gene (5 bases). Germline CDR1 GTSNPN, CDR2 SVGIG (reference sequence). Trimming removed 5 bases from V and 5 bases from J, with 18 bases in between. CDR3 length: 14 amino acids. The CDR3 coding sequence is TGTGCCTGGGTCAAATCGGGGGTGAGGTATGGCTACACCTTC. Encoded protein: CAWVKSGVRYGYTF. Full variable domain (missing parts from reference TRBV30 and TRBJ1-2): SQTIHQWPATLVQPVGSPLSLECTVEGTSNPNLYWYRQAAGRGLQLLFYSVGIGQISSEVPQNLSASRPQDRQFILSSKKLLLSDSGFYLCAWVKSGVRYGYTFGSGTRLTVV.

This clone appeared a few times. CDR3 protein: CASSSTGEGYEQYF. CDR3 in DNA: TGTGCCAGCAGTTCGACAGGGGAAGGCTACGAGCAGTACTTC. The rearrangement uses TRBV25-1 and TRBJ2-7; 8 bases are shared with TRBD1. Germline V gene lookup returns CDR1 MGHDK and CDR2 SYGVNS. V lost 5 bases to trimming and J lost 3 bases; unmatched junction nucleotides: 6. The CDR3 sequence is 14 residues long.

As regards this clone: Different DNA sequences within this sample yield the same CDR3. The chain uses TRBV7-2 and TRBJ1-2; D is undetermined. Trimming cost V 1 base and J 4 bases, with 4 bases left between them. The CDR3 spans 12 residues. The germline V gene has CDR1 SGHTA and CDR2 FQGNSA. As DNA, the CDR3 is TGTGCCAGCAGCTTAGGGGGCTATGGCTACACCTTC. Encoded protein: CASSLGGYGYTF.

The gene calls are TRBV5-1 and TRBJ1-1; no clear D. V was trimmed by 5 bases and J by 2 bases, leaving 16 bases between them. This CDR3 region has 15 residues. Germline V gene sequence: CDR1 SGHRS, CDR2 YFSETQ. This CDR3 is CASRPLGSGNTEAFF. CDR3 bases: TGCGCCAGCAGGCCCCTGGGAAGCGGTAACACTGAAGCTTTCTTT. Full variable domain (missing parts from reference TRBV5-1 and TRBJ1-1): KAGVTQTPRYLIKTRGQQVTLSCSPISGHRSVSWYQQTPGQGLQFLFEYFSETQRNKGNFPGRFSGRQFSNSRSEMNVSTLELGDSALYLCASRPLGSGNTEAFFGQGTRLTVV.

The genes are TRBV5-4 and TRBJ2-5; 8 nucleotides line up with TRBD2. V trimming: 0 bases; J trimming: 1 base; junction bases outside the gene matches: 8. The CDR3 sequence is 17 residues long. Looked up from germline, CDR1 is SGHNT and CDR2 is YYREEE (reference sequence). CDR3: CASSLGGIAGLQETQYF. The CDR3 coding sequence is TGTGCCAGCAGCTTGGGAGGGATAGCGGGACTCCAAGAGACCCAGTACTTC.

This clone was seen more than once but under ten times. Other DNA sequences in the sample encode the same CDR3. CDR3: CASSFQGDYGYTF. The CDR3, as DNA: TGTGCCAGCAGCTTTCAGGGGGACTATGGCTACACCTTC. The chain is built from TRBV7-9 and TRBJ1-2; TRBD1 matches 7 bases. V lost 3 bases, J lost 3 bases, and 1 base stayed unmatched. The CDR3 loop spans 13 amino acids. The V gene's germline CDR1 is SEHNR and CDR2 FQNEAQ (reference sequence).

The chain links TRBV9 to TRBJ1-2; D not resolved. CDR1 is SGDLS and CDR2 is YYNGEE in the germline V gene. The CDR3 sequence is 13 residues long. Trimming stripped 0 bases from V and 7 bases from J, with 10 bases between. CDR3 amino acids: CASSVEDAAGYTF. CDR3 in DNA: TGTGCCAGCAGCGTAGAAGATGCAGCTGGCTACACCTTC.

This clone was found once. J is TRBJ1-5 and V is TRBV7-9; D not certain. Germline lookup yields CDR1 SEHNR and CDR2 FQNEAQ (reference sequence). The CDR3 extends over 17 amino acids. Trimming took off 3 bases at V and 0 bases at J, with 15 bases between the two ends. CDR3 sequence (DNA): TGTGCCAGCAGCTTTTGGGTGGGCCTAGATAGCAATCAGCCCCAGCATTTT. Its translation: CASSFWVGLDSNQPQHF.

V usage is TRBV15 and J usage is TRBJ2-5, with 12 positions matching TRBD2. The trim removed 3 bases at V and 4 bases at J, leaving 9 bases unmatched. Germline V gives CDR1 LNHNV, CDR2 YYDKDF (reference sequence). This CDR3 spans 17 amino acids. CDR3 sequence reads: CATSSGQPGLAGETQYF. As DNA, the CDR3 is TGTGCCACCAGCAGCGGGCAGCCGGGACTAGCGGGAGAGACCCAGTACTTC.

J is TRBJ2-2 and V is TRBV19, with 8 bases identical to TRBD2. The germline CDR1 and CDR2 sequences are LNHDA and SQIVND (reference sequence). The CDR3 has 12 residues. CDR3 nucleotides: TGTGTTACTAGCGGGAACACCGGGGAGCTGTTTTTT. It encodes CVTSGNTGELFF.

A few counts support this clone. V usage is TRBV7-2 and J usage is TRBJ2-7; TRBD2 agrees at 8 bases. CDR1 and CDR2 (germline): SGHTA, FQGNSA. This CDR3 has 14 amino acids. With 3 bases clipped from V and 0 bases from J, the junction kept 1 base outside the gene matches. CDR3 sequence: CASSFGTSSYEQYF. The CDR3 coding sequence is TGTGCCAGCAGCTTCGGGACTAGCTCCTACGAGCAGTACTTC.

This CDR3 reads CASSLGQGAIYNEQFF. CDR3 DNA: TGTGCCAGCAGCTTAGGACAGGGGGCGATATACAATGAGCAGTTCTTC. The chain is built from TRBV5-6 and TRBJ2-1; 11 bases map to TRBD1. Germline CDR1 is SGHDT and CDR2 is YYEEEE. The CDR3 runs to 16 residues. The V segment lost 2 bases and the J segment 4 bases; nucleotides outside the gene matches: 5.

The gene calls are TRBV9 and TRBJ2-7, with D perhaps matching TRBD1 or TRBD2 (9 bases each). The CDR3 length is 16 residues. CDR1 is SGDLS, CDR2 YYNGEE, per germline. V shed 0 bases and J shed 4 bases, with 17 bases lying between them. In DNA, the CDR3 is TGTGCCAGCAGCGTAGATCCTAGCGGGACAGGGTACGAGCAGTACTTC. Its protein is CASSVDPSGTGYEQYF.

The chain employs TRBV4-2 and TRBJ2-6; the D gene is possibly TRBD1 (6 bases). The CDR3 has 16 amino acids. Germline V lookup: CDR1 LGHNA, CDR2 YNFKEQ. V lost 3 bases and J 2 bases, leaving 11 bases between the germline ends. CDR3 nucleotides: TGTGCCAGCAGCCATGTCGAGGGGGCTGGGGCCAACGTCCTGACTTTC. This encodes CASSHVEGAGANVLTF.

This chain uses TRBV6-5 with TRBJ2-1; 7 nucleotides align to TRBD2. V lost 2 bases and J lost 5; bases outside the gene matches: 9. In germline, CDR1 is MNHEY, CDR2 SVGAGI. This CDR3 is 16 amino acids long. CDR3 in amino acids: CASSYQGGLGDNEQFF. In DNA form, the CDR3 reads TGTGCCAGCAGTTACCAAGGCGGACTAGGCGACAATGAGCAGTTCTTC.

This clone has only a few counts. The rearrangement links TRBV5-1 to TRBJ2-2; D possibly matches TRBD1 or TRBD2 (5 bases each). The CDR3 runs 15 residues. Germline loops: CDR1 SGHRS, CDR2 YFSETQ. Deletions cut 0 bases from V and 5 bases from J, with 11 bases between. The CDR3 nucleotides are TGCGCCAGCAGCTTGGCTGGGGGTGATACCGGGGAGCTGTTTTTT. Translation: CASSLAGGDTGELFF.

This clone was recorded a few times. The chain recombines TRBV7-9 with TRBJ2-6; no clear D. The CDR3 covers 14 residues. V lost 3 bases and J lost 1, with 4 bases in between. The germline V gene encodes CDR1 SEHNR and CDR2 FQNEAQ (reference sequence). DNA for the CDR3: TGTGCCAGCAGCTTTGATTCTGGGGCCAACGTCCTGACTTTC. Protein sequence: CASSFDSGANVLTF.

This clone has a handful of counts. This sample includes further DNA sequences coding for the same CDR3. The chain employs TRBV18 and TRBJ2-7; TRBD1 aligns across 7 bases. The V segment lost 3 bases and the J segment 6 bases; nucleotides outside the gene matches: 8. The germline V gene has CDR1 KGHSH and CDR2 LQKENI. This CDR3 spans 14 amino acids. CDR3 nucleotides: TGTGCCAGCTCACCGGGACAGACTTCCGGCGAGCAGTACTTC. This gives the protein CASSPGQTSGEQYF.

CDR3 in DNA: TGTGCCATCAGTCCTAGCGGGGGCCAAGAGACCCAGTACTTC. Amino acids: CAISPSGGQETQYF. The genes are TRBV10-3 and TRBJ2-5, with TRBD2 matching over 10 bases. V gave up 5 bases and J gave up 1 base; unmatched junction bases: 1. The germline gives CDR1 ENHRY, CDR2 SYGVKD. This CDR3 region has 14 residues.

To note about this clone: Additional DNA sequences in this sample encode the identical CDR3. V and J are TRBV28 and TRBJ1-2; D is ambiguous. The CDR3 has 13 residues. Germline-derived CDR1 and CDR2 are MDHEN and SYDVKM. The ends were cut back, 3 bases at V and 2 bases at J, with 7 bases in the middle. In nucleotides, the CDR3 is TGTGCCAGCAGTTTGGGTTCCAACTATGGCTACACCTTC. This translates into CASSLGSNYGYTF.

In its sample, this clone was seen a few times. V gene TRBV29-1 combines with J gene TRBJ2-3, with 8 bases that match TRBD2. J lost 2 bases, V lost 4 bases, and 2 bases had no gene match. CDR3 length: 13 residues. From germline, CDR1 is SQVTM and CDR2 ANQGSEA. The CDR3 region is CSVGAGATDTQYF. CDR3 sequence (DNA): TGCAGCGTTGGAGCGGGGGCCACAGATACGCAGTATTTT.

The chain combines TRBV7-2 with TRBJ2-7; D unresolved. V lost 0 bases and J 5 bases, leaving 5 bases between the germline ends. This CDR3 spans 12 amino acids. Germline CDR1 is SGHTA and CDR2 is FQGNSA. The CDR3 spells CASSLAKNEQYF. Written as DNA, the CDR3 is TGTGCCAGCAGCTTAGCGAAGAACGAGCAGTACTTC.

The chain uses TRBV27 and TRBJ2-3; possibly TRBD2 for D (5 bases). Germline lookup yields CDR1 MNHEY and CDR2 SMNVEV (reference sequence). V gave up 4 bases and J gave up 1 base, with 15 bases separating them. The CDR3 is made up of 16 amino acids. CDR3 residues: CASSSMRESRTDTQYF. Here the CDR3 DNA reads TGTGCCAGCAGTTCAATGAGGGAGTCTCGCACAGATACGCAGTATTTT.

This clone was counted between two and nine times. The chain recombines TRBV5-1 with TRBJ2-3, with D possibly TRBD2 on 6 matching bases. The V gene's germline CDR1 is SGHRS and CDR2 YFSETQ. Deletions cut 0 bases from V and 0 bases from J, with 11 bases between. This CDR3 spans 16 amino acids. CDR3 nucleotide sequence: TGCGCCAGCAGCTTGGGGTCTAGCGATAGCACAGATACGCAGTATTTT. Translation: CASSLGSSDSTDTQYF.

The CDR3 region is CASSFDRRSQETQYF. CDR3 in DNA: TGTGCCAGCAGCTTCGACCGACGGTCTCAAGAGACCCAGTACTTC. The chain employs TRBV6-5 and TRBJ2-5; D is unresolved. The V end lost 6 bases, the J end lost 2 bases, and 16 bases lay between the germline ends. The CDR3 spans 15 residues. CDR1 and CDR2 from the germline V gene are MNHEY and SVGAGI.

V is TRBV29-1 and J is TRBJ2-1, with D perhaps given as TRBD1 or TRBD2 (5 bases each). CDR1 SQVTM and CDR2 ANQGSEA come from the germline V gene. V dropped 5 bases and J dropped 8 bases, with 19 bases sitting between them. The CDR3 has 14 amino acids. CDR3: CSVPSFFRGHEQFF. CDR3 DNA: TGCAGCGTTCCCTCTTTCTTCCGGGGCCATGAGCAGTTCTTC.